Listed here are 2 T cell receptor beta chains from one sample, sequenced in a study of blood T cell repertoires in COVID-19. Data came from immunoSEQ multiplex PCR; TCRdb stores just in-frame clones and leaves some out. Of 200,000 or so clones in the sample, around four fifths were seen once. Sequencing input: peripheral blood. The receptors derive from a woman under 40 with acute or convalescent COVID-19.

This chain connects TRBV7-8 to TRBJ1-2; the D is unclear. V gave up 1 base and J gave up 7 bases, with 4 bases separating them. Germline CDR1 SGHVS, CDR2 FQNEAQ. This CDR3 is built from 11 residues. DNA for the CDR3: TGTGCCAGCAGCTTAGACTCTGGCTACACCTTC. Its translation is CASSLDSGYTF.

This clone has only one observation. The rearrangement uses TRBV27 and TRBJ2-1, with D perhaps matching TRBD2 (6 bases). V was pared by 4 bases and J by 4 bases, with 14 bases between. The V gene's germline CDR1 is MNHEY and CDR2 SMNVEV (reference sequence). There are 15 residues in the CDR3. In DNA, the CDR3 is TGTGCCAGCAGTTCCGGGACTCGAGAGTACAATGAGCAGTTCTTC. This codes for CASSSGTREYNEQFF.